This T cell receptor beta chain came from a study of T cell responses to AZD1222 COVID-19 vaccine. Notes on the study in general: CD4 TCRs linked to vaccination spanned spike, dominating at 160-218 and 743-854. Just a handful of AZD1222 recipients were seropositive at baseline.

Comment on this clone: The antigen remains undetermined.

Sequencing was performed with immunoSEQ multiplex PCR; in TCRdb, only in-frame clones are kept and a portion is missing. The sample has around 140,000 clones; roughly 87% are singletons. V was shortened by 4 bases and J by 1 base, with 11 bases between the two germline ends. The germline gives CDR1 MDHEN, CDR2 SYDVKM. The CDR3 covers 16 residues. The V gene is TRBV28, the J gene TRBJ2-6; D uncertain. This specimen consisted of peripheral blood, obtained 28 days after the second AZD1222 dose. The sequence was collected from an adult who received the AZD1222 COVID-19 vaccine. The CDR3 reads CASSSPGESGANVLTF. For the CDR3, the DNA is TGTGCCAGCAGTTCCCCAGGCGAGTCTGGGGCCAACGTCCTGACTTTC.